The TCR beta chain under discussion was sequenced for a study of blood T cell repertoires in COVID-19. Using immunoSEQ multiplex PCR, the repertoire was profiled, and TCRdb retains in-frame clones only, with some absent. Here the sample spans 200,000 or so clones, about 90% being singletons. The receptor's source is a man aged 25 to 45 with COVID-19, enrolled during active disease. Sequences were obtained from peripheral blood.

The CDR3: CASSVGSSYNEQFF. Written as DNA, the CDR3 is TGTGCCAGCAGCGTTGGGAGCTCCTACAATGAGCAGTTCTTC. The chain couples TRBV9 to TRBJ2-1; a possible D gene is TRBD2 (5 bases). The CDR3 has 14 amino acids. Germline V gene sequence: CDR1 SGDLS, CDR2 YYNGEE. Trimming removed 2 bases at V and 0 bases at J, with 6 bases between.